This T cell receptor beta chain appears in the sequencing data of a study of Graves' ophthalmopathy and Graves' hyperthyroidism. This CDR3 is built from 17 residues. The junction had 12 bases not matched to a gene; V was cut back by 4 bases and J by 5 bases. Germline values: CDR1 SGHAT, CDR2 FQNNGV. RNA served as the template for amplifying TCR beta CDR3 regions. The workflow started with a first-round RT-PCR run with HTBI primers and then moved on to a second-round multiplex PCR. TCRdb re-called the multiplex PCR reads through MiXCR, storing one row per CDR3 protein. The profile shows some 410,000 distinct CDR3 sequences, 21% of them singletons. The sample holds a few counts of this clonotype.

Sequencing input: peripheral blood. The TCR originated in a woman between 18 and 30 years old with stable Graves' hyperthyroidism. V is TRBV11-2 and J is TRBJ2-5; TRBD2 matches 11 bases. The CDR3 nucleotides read TGTGCCAGCAGCTCAAAAGGACTAGCGGGCCGGGCGGAGACCCAGTACTTC. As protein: CASSSKGLAGRAETQYF.